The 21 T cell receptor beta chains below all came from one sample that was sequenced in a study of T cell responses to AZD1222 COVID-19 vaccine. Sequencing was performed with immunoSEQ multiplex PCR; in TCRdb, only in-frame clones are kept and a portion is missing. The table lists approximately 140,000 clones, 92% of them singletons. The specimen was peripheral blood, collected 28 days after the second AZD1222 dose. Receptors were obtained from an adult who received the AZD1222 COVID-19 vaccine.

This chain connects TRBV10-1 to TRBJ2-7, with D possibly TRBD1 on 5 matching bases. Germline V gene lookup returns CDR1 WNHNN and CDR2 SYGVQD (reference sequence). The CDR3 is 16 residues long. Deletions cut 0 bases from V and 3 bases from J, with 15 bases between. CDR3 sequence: CASSESRVGVLYEQYF. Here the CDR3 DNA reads TGCGCCAGCAGTGAGTCCAGGGTTGGGGTCCTCTACGAGCAGTACTTC.

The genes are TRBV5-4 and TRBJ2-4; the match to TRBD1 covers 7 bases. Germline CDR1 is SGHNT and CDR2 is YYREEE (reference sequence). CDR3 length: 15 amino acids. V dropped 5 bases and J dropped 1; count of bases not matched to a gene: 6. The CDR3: CASRQTGAAKNIQYF. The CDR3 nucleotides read TGTGCCAGCAGACAAACAGGGGCGGCCAAAAACATTCAGTACTTC.

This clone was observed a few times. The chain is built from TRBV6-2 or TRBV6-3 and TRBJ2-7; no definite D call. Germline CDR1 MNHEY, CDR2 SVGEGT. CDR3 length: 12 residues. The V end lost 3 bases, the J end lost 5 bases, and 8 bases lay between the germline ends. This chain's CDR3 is CASSYLLHEQYF. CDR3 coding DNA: TGTGCCAGCAGTTATCTATTGCACGAGCAGTACTTC.

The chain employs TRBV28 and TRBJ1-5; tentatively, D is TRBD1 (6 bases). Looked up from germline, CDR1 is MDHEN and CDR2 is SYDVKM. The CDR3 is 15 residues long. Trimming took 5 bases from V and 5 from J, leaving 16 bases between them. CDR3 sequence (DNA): TGTGCCAGCAGTCTCCCGCGGGACATCCATCAGCCCCAGCATTTT. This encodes CASSLPRDIHQPQHF.

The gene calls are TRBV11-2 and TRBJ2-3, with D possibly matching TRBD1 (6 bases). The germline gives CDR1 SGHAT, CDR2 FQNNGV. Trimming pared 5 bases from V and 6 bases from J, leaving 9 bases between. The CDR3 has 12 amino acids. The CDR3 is CASSQGSDTQYF. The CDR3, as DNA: TGTGCCAGCAGCCAGGGGTCGGATACGCAGTATTTT.

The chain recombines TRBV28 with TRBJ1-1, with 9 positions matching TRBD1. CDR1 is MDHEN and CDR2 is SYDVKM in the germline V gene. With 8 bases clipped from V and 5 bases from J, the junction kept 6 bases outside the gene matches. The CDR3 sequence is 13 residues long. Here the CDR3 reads CASRQGVFTEAFF. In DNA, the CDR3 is TGTGCCAGCCGACAGGGGGTATTTACTGAAGCTTTCTTT.

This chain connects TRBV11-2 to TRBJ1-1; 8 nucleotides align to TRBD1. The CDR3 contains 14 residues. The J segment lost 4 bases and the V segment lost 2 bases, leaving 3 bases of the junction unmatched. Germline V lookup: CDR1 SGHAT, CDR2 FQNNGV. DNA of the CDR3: TGTGCCAGCAGCTTATCAACAGGGGGCACTGAAGCTTTCTTT. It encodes CASSLSTGGTEAFF.

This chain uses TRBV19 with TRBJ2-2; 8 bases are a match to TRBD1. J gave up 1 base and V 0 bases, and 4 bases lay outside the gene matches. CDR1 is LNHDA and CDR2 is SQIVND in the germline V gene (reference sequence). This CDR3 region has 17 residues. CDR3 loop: CASSIDPGQGNTGELFF. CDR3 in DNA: TGTGCCAGTAGTATAGATCCAGGACAGGGGAACACCGGGGAGCTGTTTTTT.

Written as DNA, the CDR3 is TGCGCCAGCAGCCAGAGACCGGGACACGACGTTTCAAAGGTACCGCAACTGTTTTTT. Residues: CASSQRPGHDVSKVPQLFF. The chain combines TRBV4-1 with TRBJ1-4; D perhaps matches TRBD1 (6 bases). The CDR3 covers 19 residues. Between the trimmed V and J ends, which lost 3 bases and 12 bases, there was a span of 32 bases. The germline gives CDR1 MGHRA, CDR2 YSYEKL.

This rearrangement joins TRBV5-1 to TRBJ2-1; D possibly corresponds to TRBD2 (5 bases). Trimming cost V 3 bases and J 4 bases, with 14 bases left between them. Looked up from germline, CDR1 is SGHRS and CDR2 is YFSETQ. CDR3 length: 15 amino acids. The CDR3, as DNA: TGCGCCAGCAGCTCCCTCCCGGGAAGGTACAATGAGCAGTTCTTC. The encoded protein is CASSSLPGRYNEQFF.

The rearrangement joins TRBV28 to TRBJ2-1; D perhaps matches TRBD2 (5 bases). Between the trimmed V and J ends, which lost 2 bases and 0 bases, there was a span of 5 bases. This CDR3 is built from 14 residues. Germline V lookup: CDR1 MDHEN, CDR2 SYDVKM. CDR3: CASSLSGSYNEQFF. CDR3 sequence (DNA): TGTGCCAGCAGTTTAAGCGGCTCCTACAATGAGCAGTTCTTC. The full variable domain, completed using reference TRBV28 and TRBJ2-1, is DVKVTQSSRYLVKRTGEKVFLECVQDMDHENMFWYRQDPGLGLRLIYFSYDVKMKEKGDIPEGYSVSREKKERFSLILESASTNQTSMYLCASSLSGSYNEQFFGPGTRLTVL.

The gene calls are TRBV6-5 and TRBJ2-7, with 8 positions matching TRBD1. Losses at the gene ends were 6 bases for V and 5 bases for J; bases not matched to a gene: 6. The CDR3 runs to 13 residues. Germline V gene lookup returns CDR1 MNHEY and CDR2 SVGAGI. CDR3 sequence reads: CASSGGQVHEQYF. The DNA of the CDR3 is TGTGCCAGCAGCGGGGGACAGGTACACGAGCAGTACTTC.

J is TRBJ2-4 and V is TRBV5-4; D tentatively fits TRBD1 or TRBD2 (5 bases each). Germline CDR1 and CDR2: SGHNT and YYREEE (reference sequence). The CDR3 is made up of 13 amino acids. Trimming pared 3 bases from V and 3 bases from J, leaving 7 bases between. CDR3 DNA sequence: TGTGCCAGCAGCTCGGGACGCAAAAACATTCAGTACTTC. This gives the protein CASSSGRKNIQYF.

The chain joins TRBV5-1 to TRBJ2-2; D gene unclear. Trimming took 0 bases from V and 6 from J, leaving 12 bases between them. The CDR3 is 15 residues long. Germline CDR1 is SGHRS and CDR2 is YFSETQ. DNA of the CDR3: TGCGCCAGCAGCTTGGCCTTAGGAATCCCCGGGGAGCTGTTTTTT. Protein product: CASSLALGIPGELFF. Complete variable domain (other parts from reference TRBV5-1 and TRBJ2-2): KAGVTQTPRYLIKTRGQQVTLSCSPISGHRSVSWYQQTPGQGLQFLFEYFSETQRNKGNFPGRFSGRQFSNSRSEMNVSTLELGDSALYLCASSLALGIPGELFFGEGSRLTVL.

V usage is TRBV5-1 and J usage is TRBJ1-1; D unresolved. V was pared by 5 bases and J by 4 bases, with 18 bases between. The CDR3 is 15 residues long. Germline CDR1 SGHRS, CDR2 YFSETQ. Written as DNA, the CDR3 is TGCGCCAGCAGGGACGGAGGGCTGCCGGTCACTGAAGCTTTCTTT. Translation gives CASRDGGLPVTEAFF. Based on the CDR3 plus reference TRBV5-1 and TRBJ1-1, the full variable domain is KAGVTQTPRYLIKTRGQQVTLSCSPISGHRSVSWYQQTPGQGLQFLFEYFSETQRNKGNFPGRFSGRQFSNSRSEMNVSTLELGDSALYLCASRDGGLPVTEAFFGQGTRLTVV.

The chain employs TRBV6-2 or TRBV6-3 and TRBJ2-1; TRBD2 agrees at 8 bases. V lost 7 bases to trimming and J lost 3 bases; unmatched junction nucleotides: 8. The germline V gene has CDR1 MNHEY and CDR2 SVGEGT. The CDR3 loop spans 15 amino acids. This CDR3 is CASTPLAGIYNEQFF. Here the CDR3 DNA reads TGTGCCAGCACCCCTTTAGCGGGGATCTACAATGAGCAGTTCTTC.

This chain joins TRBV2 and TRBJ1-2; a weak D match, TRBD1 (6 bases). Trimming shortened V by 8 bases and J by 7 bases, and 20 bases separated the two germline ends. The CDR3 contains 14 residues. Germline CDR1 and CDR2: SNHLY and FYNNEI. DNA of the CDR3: TGTGCCAGCGATGGGGACACGCCCACCGGTGGCTACACCTTC. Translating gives CASDGDTPTGGYTF.

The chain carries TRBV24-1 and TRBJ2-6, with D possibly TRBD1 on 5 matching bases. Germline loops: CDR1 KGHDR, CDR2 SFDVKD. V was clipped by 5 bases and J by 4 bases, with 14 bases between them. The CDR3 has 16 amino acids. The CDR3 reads CATSGGQYSGANVLTF. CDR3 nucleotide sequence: TGTGCCACCAGTGGTGGACAATATTCCGGGGCCAACGTCCTGACTTTC.

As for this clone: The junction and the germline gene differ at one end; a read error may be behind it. The CDR3 reads CASRQVGSGQPQHF. CDR3 DNA: TGCGCCAGCAGACAAGTTGGGTCCGGGCAGCCCCAGCATTTT. The chain has TRBV4-1 and TRBJ1-5; D gene ambiguous. The germline V gene has CDR1 MGHRA and CDR2 YSYEKL. This CDR3 comprises 14 residues.

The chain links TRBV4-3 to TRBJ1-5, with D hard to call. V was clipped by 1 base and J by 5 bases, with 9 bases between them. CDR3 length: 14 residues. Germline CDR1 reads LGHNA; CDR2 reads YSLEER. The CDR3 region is CASSQGRVDQPQHF. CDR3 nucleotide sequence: TGCGCCAGCAGCCAAGGGCGGGTTGATCAGCCCCAGCATTTT.

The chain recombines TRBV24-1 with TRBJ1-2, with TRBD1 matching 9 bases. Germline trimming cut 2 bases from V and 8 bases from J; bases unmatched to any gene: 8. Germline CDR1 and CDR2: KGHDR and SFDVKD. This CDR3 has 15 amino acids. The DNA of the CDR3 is TGTGCCACCAGTGATTGGGGACAGGGTTCAGAAGGCTACACCTTC. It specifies CATSDWGQGSEGYTF.